The clone carrying this T cell receptor beta chain occurred a few times. CDR1 is SGHDT, CDR2 YYEEEE, per germline. Trimming removed 3 bases from V and 5 bases from J, with 14 bases in between. The CDR3 contains 14 residues. The data belong to a study of tumor and adjacent non-tumor tissue in lung cancer. Study at large: Approximately 4 million productive TCRbeta reads were obtained per sample on average.

The library came from three nested PCR rounds adapted from ARM-PCR protocols. Each CDR3 protein gets one entry after TCRdb re-called the multiplex PCR reads with MiXCR. The sample gives over 100,000 distinct CDR3 sequences, 75% of which show up once; 37% is in the top ten. The template was RNA from unsorted bulk tissue. Sequenced: lung tumor tissue. The chain recombines TRBV5-6 with TRBJ1-2; D gene unclear. The TCR originated in a woman in her fifties or sixties with non-small cell lung cancer. DNA for the CDR3: TGTGCCAGCAGCTCGTTAGGTTGGTGGTATGGCTACACCTTC. As protein: CASSSLGWWYGYTF.